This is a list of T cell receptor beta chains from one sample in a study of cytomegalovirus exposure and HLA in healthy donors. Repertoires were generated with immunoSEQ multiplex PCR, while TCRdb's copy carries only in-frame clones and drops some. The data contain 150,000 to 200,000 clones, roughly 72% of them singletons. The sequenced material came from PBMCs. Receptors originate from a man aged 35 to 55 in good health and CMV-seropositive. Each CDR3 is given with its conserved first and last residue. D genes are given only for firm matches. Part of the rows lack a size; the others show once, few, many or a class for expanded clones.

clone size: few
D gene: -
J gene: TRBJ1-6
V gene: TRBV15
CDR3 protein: CATTPRGKGGGNSPLHF
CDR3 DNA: TGTGCCACCACCCCCCGGGGTAAGGGAGGAGGCAATTCACCCCTCCACTTT

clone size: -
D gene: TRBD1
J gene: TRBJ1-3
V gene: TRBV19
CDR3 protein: CASSTGTGGGNTIYF
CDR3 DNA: TGTGCCAGTAGTACCGGGACAGGGGGAGGAAACACCATATATTTT

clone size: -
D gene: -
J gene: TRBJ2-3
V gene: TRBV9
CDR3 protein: CASSGGHSRVSTDTQYF
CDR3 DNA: TGTGCCAGCAGCGGAGGACACTCCCGGGTTAGCACAGATACGCAGTATTTT

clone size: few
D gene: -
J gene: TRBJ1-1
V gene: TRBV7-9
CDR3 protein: CASSLGGVNTEAFF
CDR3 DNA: TGTGCCAGCAGCTTAGGGGGGGTGAACACTGAAGCTTTCTTT

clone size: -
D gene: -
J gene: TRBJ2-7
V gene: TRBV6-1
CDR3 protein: CASSEAWARNNYEQYF
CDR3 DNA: TGTGCCAGCAGTGAAGCCTGGGCTCGAAATAACTACGAGCAGTACTTC

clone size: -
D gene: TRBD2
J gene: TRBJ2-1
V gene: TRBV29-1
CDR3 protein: CSVESSGGANEQFF
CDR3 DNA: TGCAGCGTTGAATCTAGCGGGGGGGCGAATGAGCAGTTCTTC

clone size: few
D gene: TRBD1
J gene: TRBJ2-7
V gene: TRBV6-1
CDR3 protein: CASPPGQGAVYEQYF
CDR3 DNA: TGTGCCAGCCCCCCGGGACAGGGGGCGGTCTACGAGCAGTACTTC

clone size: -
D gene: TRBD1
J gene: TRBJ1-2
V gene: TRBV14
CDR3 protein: CASRLPDRGKNYGYTF
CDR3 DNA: TGTGCCAGCAGACTACCGGACAGGGGTAAAAACTATGGCTACACCTTC

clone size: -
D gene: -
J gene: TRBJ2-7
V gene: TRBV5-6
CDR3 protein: CASSQGDYEQYF
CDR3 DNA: TGTGCCAGCAGCCAAGGGGACTACGAGCAGTACTTC

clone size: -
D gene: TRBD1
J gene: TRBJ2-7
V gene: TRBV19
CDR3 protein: CASSVRTGNSYEQYF
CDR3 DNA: TGTGCCAGTAGTGTTAGGACAGGGAACTCCTACGAGCAGTACTTC

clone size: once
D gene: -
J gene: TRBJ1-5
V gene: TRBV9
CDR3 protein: CASSVAGIGQPQHF
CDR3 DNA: TGTGCCAGCAGCGTCGCAGGGATCGGTCAGCCCCAGCATTTT

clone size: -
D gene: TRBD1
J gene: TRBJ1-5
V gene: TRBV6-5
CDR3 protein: CASSSRGPQPQHF
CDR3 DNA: TGTGCCAGCAGTTCTAGGGGGCCTCAGCCCCAGCATTTT

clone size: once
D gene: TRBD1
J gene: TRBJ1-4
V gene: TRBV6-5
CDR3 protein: CASSTGDGEKLFF
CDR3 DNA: TGTGCCAGCAGCACAGGGGACGGTGAAAAACTGTTTTTT

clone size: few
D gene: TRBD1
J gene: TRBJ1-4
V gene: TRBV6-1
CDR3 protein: CASSDRDRSIEKLFF
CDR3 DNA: TGTGCCAGCAGTGATAGGGACAGGTCGATTGAAAAACTGTTTTTT

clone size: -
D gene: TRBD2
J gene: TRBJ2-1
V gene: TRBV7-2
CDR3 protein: CASSFLAGGPLGEQFF
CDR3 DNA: TGTGCCAGCAGCTTCCTAGCGGGGGGACCTTTAGGTGAGCAGTTCTTC

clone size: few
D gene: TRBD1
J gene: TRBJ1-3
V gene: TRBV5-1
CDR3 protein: CASSAQTGTGNTIYF
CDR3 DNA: TGCGCCAGCAGCGCCCAGACAGGGACTGGAAACACCATATATTTT

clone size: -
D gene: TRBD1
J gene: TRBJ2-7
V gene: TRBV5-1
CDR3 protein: CASSDRTGRTYEQYF
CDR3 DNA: TGCGCCAGCAGCGACCGGACAGGACGAACCTACGAGCAGTACTTC

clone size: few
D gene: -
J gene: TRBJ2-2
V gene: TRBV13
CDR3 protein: CASSSHRGVGELFF
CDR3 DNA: TGTGCCAGCAGCTCACATCGGGGTGTCGGGGAGCTGTTTTTT

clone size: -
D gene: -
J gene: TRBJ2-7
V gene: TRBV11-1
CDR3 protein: CASSLAVPPMEQCF
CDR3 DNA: TGTGCCAGCAGCTTAGCGGTCCCCCCAATGGAGCAGTGCTTC